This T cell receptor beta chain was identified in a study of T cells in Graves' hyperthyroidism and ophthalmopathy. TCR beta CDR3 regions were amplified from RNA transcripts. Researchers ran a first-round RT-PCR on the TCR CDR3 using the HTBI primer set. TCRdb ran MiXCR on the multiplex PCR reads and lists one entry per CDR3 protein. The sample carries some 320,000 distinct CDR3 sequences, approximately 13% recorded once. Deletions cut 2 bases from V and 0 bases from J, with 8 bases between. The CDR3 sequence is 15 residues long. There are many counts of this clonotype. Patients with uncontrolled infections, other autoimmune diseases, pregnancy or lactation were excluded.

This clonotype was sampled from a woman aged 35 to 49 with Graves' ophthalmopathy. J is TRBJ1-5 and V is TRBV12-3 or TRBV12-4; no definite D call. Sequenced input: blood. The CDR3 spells CASSLSQHSNQPQHF. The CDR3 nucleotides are TGTGCCAGCAGTTTATCACAGCATAGCAATCAGCCCCAGCATTTT.